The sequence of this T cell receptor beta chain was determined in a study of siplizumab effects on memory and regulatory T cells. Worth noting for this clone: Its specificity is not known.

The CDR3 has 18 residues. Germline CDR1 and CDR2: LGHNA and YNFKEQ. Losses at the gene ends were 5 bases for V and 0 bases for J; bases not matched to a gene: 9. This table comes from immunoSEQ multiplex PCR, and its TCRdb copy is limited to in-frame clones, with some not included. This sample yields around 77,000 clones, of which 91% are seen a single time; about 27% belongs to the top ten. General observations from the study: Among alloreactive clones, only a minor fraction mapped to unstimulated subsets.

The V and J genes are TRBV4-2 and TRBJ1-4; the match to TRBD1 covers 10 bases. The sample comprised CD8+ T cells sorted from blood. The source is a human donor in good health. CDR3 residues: CASSLAGTGDATNEKLFF. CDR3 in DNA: TGTGCCAGCAGCTTGGCCGGGACAGGGGATGCAACTAATGAAAAACTGTTTTTT.